This T cell receptor (beta chain) is drawn from a study of CD8 T cells in Susac syndrome. Germline V gives CDR1 SNHLY, CDR2 FYNNEI. The CDR3 length is 12 residues. V shed 7 bases and J shed 7 bases, with 13 bases lying between them. After extraction with the RNeasy kit, roughly 0.5 to 1 ug of the RNA was reverse transcribed using random hexamers. TCRdb reanalysed the immunoSEQ multiplex PCR reads using MiXCR and keeps one entry per CDR3 protein. The sample holds around 200,000 distinct CDR3 sequences; roughly 96% are singletons and the top ten take about 0.1%. The TCR originated in a human donor in good health. This chain connects TRBV2 to TRBJ2-5; D gene uncertain. Sequences were obtained from CD4+ T cells from PBMCs. Written as DNA, the CDR3 is TGTGCCAGCAACCGTGCGGAAGGGACCCAGTACTTC. Its translation: CASNRAEGTQYF.